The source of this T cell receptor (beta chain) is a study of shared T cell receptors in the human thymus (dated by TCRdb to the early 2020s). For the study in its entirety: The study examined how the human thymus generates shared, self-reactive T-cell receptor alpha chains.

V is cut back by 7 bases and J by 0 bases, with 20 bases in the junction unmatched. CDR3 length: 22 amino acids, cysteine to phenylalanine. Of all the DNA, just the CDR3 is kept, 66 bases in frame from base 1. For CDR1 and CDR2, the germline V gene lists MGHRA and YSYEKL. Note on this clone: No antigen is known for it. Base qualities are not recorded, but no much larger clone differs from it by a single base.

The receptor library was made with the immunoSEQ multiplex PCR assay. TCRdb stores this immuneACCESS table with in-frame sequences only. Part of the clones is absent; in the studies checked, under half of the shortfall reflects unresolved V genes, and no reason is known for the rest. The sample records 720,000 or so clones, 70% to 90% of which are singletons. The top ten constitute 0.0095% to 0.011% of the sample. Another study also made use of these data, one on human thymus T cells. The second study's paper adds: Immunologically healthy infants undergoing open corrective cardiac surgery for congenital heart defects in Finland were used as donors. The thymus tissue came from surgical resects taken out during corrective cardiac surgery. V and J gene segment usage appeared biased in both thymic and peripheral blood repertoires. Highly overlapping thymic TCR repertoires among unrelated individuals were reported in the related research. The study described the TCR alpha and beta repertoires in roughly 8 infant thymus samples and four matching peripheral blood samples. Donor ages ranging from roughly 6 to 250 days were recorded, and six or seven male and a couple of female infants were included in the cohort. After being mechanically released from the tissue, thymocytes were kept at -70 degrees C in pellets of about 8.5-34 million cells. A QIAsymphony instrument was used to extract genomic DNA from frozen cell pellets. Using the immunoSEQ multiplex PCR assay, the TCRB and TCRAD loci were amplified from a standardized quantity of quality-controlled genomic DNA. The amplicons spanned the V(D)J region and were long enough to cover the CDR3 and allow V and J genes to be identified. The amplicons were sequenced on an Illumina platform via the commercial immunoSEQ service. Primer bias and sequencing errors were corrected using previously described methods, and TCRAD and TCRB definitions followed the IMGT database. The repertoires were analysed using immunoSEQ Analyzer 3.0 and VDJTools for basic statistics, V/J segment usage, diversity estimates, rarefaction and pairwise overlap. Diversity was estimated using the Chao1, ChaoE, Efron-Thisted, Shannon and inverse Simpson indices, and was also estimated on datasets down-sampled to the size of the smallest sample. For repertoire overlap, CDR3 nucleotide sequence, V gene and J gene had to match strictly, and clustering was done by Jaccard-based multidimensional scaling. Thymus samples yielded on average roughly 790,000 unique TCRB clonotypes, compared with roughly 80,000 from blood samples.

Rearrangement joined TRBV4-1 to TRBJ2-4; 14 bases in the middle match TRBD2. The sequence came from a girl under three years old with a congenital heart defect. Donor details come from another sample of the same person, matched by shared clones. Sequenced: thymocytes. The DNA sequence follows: TGCGCCAGCACTAGAGCGAATGGGACTAGCGGGGGTGTAGGGCTAGCCAAAAACATTCAGTACTTC. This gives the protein CASTRANGTSGGVGLAKNIQYF.